The present entry profiles one TCR beta chain with its context. The antigen remains unidentified. The study ran its PCR with 60 Vbeta and 13 Jbeta primers. Using immunoSEQ multiplex PCR, the repertoire was profiled, and TCRdb retains in-frame clones only, with some absent. The sample lists 100,000 or so clones; 73% were seen once. The ends were cut back, 3 bases at V and 2 bases at J, with 4 bases in the middle. The CDR3 has 11 amino acids. Germline V gene lookup returns CDR1 GTSNPN and CDR2 SVGIG (reference sequence). At sampling all donors were nominally healthy, likely with unrecorded immune exposures. This entry belongs to a study of cytomegalovirus exposure and HLA in healthy donors. Study-level results: An analysis done earlier found most TCR beta V segments productive about 87% or about 30% of the time. Reportedly, a later analysis found an Asian-associated ancestry cluster had fewer N-insertions than the approximately 670-donor mean.

Sequenced material: PBMCs. J is TRBJ1-1 and V is TRBV30, with D unresolved. This clonotype originated in a man aged 35-49 years in good health and CMV-seronegative. Here the CDR3 DNA reads TGTGCCTGGAGACAAAACACTGAAGCTTTCTTT. It codes for CAWRQNTEAFF.